This T cell receptor beta chain is from a study of cytomegalovirus exposure and HLA in healthy donors. Profiling relied on immunoSEQ multiplex PCR, and the TCRdb table lists in-frame clones only, not all of them. The sample holds 190,000 or so clones, 84% seen once. Sequencing used PBMCs. This TCR was sampled from a woman aged 18-30 years in good health and CMV-seropositive.

CDR3 DNA: TGTGCCAGCAGCTTTTCAGGGGGCCAAGAGACCCAGTACTTC. This translates into CASSFSGGQETQYF. The gene calls are TRBV7-2 and TRBJ2-5; 7 nucleotides agree with TRBD1. The germline V gene encodes CDR1 SGHTA and CDR2 FQGNSA. CDR3 length: 14 residues. With V trimmed by 3 bases and J by 1 base, 2 bases remained unmatched.